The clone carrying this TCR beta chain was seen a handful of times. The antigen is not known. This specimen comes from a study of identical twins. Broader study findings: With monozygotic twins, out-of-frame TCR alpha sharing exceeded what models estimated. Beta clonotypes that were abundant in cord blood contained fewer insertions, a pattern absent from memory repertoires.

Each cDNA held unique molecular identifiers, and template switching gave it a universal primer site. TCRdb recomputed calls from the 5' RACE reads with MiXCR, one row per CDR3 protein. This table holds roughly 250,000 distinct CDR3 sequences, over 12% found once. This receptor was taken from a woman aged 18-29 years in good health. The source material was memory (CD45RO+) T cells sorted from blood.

The CDR3 DNA reads as TGTGCCAGCAGTTTAAACGGGCCCCATTACGAGCAGTACTTC. Amino acid sequence: CASSLNGPHYEQYF. The chain employs TRBV12-3 or TRBV12-4 and TRBJ2-7; D is undetermined. V shed 2 bases and J shed 4 bases, with 12 bases lying between them. CDR3 length equals 14 residues.